The clone carrying this T cell receptor beta chain was found a few times. The antigen is unknown. The junction shows a germline mismatch at one end, possibly a read error. The CDR3 covers 17 residues. Together with a sample-barcoded 5' primer, a J-beta primer mix was included in a second PCR lasting about 7 to 12 cycles. A single record per CDR3 protein comes from TCRdb applying MiXCR to the 5' RACE reads. In the table there are about 970,000 distinct CDR3 sequences, 51% of which are singletons. The sample originates from a study of blood T cells in healthy people across ages. Study-wide context: Capture via template switching afforded approximately one barcoded beta molecule per two T cells. Study findings and constraints: Investigators treated diversity estimates from one million T cells as underestimates.

Individuals who donated were healthy Caucasians from Russia aged 6 to 90. The sequence came from a woman aged 55-69 years in good health. The J gene is TRBJ2-7, the V gene TRBV12-3 or TRBV12-4, with TRBD1 identical over 7 bases. The sample consisted of blood. CDR3: CASSLAEAGGIPYEQYF. The CDR3 DNA follows: TGTGCCAGCAGTCTAGCAGAAGCAGGGGGAATCCCTTACGAGCAGTACTTC.